This T cell receptor beta chain was obtained from a study of blood T cell repertoires in COVID-19. As processed by the authors: By means of reference gene primer amplification, nucleated cell counts were estimated. Profiled with immunoSEQ multiplex PCR; TCRdb holds only in-frame clones, not every one. From that table come the V and J calls and clone size; the DNA was used to work out D and trimming. The sample contains roughly 220,000 clones, around 83% of which appear only once. The CDR3 length is 14 residues. V shed 5 bases and J 1 base; nucleotides not matched to a gene: 6. CDR1 is SQVTM and CDR2 is ANQGSEA in the germline V gene.

The receptor was isolated from a woman between 40 and 55 years old who had recovered from COVID-19. The sequencing sample was made of peripheral blood. This chain uses TRBV29-1 with TRBJ2-5; 8 nucleotides align to TRBD2. CDR3 region: CSVIPGGSQETQYF. Here the CDR3 DNA reads TGCAGCGTTATCCCGGGGGGGTCCCAAGAGACCCAGTACTTC.